Detailed here is one TCR beta chain. Methods used by the authors: Estimation of nucleated cell counts relied on the amplification of reference gene primers. This table comes from immunoSEQ multiplex PCR, and its TCRdb copy is limited to in-frame clones, with some not included. V and J calls and clone size follow that table, whereas D and trimming were derived from the DNA. The sample gives approximately 150,000 clones, around 88% of which show up once; approximately 18% is in the top ten. The data are from a study of blood T cell repertoires in COVID-19. Turning to the study itself: There were acute and convalescent COVID-19 samples, and they came from the United States, Italy and Spain. The cDNA or gDNA used as material had been derived from T cells, B-cell-depleted T cells, or PBMCs.

V was clipped by 3 bases and J by 0 bases, with 9 bases between them. The CDR3 length is 15 residues. Per germline, CDR1 LNHDA and CDR2 SQIVND (reference sequence). This sequence was found in a woman aged 70-85 years who had recovered from COVID-19. What was sequenced was peripheral blood. This chain connects TRBV19 to TRBJ2-1; possible D gene TRBD1, 6 bases. CDR3 DNA sequence: TGTGCCAGTAGTATGGCCAGGGGCTCCTACAATGAGCAGTTCTTC. As protein: CASSMARGSYNEQFF.